These 6 T cell receptor beta chains were all obtained from the same sample, sequenced in a study of vaccination effects on CD4 cells after COVID-19 (dated by TCRdb to between 2020 and 2023). After less than 13 days of culture, CD4+ T cells were isolated with the EasySep CD4+ T cell isolation kit. Each participant got two doses of an mRNA SARS-CoV-2 vaccine, either BNT162b2 or mRNA-1273. No antigen is known for these receptors. Libraries were constructed by the immunoSEQ multiplex PCR assay. TCRdb retrieved this table from immuneACCESS and kept in-frame rearrangements only. Not all clones are present; in checked studies, unresolved V genes account for under half, and no reason is known for the remainder. The sample table contains just over 55,000 clones; only one count was recorded for about four fifths of them. 3.5% to 5.5% of the sample is held by the ten biggest clonotypes. The starting material was CD4+ T cells from PBMCs cultured without peptide, obtained after COVID-19 vaccination. The source of these receptors is a human donor who received a COVID-19 vaccine.

This clone has a handful of counts. The genes are TRBV30 and TRBJ2-1; D could derive from TRBD1 or TRBD2 (5 bases each). Germline-derived CDR1 and CDR2 are GTSNPN and SVGIG (reference sequence). There are 14 residues in the CDR3. V was shortened by 4 bases and J by 6 bases, with 16 bases between the two germline ends. In DNA form, the CDR3 reads TGTGCCTGGAACGCCCGGGACCGTATCAATGAGCAGTTCTTC. Its protein product is CAWNARDRINEQFF. The variable domain in full, completed from reference TRBV30 and TRBJ2-1, reads SQTIHQWPATLVQPVGSPLSLECTVEGTSNPNLYWYRQAAGRGLQLLFYSVGIGQISSEVPQNLSASRPQDRQFILSSKKLLLSDSGFYLCAWNARDRINEQFFGPGTRLTVL.

V gene TRBV24-1 combines with J gene TRBJ1-2, with D maybe TRBD1 (5 bases). The CDR3 runs 12 residues. The germline CDR1 and CDR2 sequences are KGHDR and SFDVKD. V was pared by 4 bases and J by 5 bases, with 7 bases between. CDR3 DNA sequence: TGTGCCACCAGTGAAAGGGGTTATGGCTACACCTTC. Its protein is CATSERGYGYTF.

This sequence joins TRBV7-2 and TRBJ1-6; D remains ambiguous. The CDR3 is 16 amino acids. CDR1 is SGHTA, CDR2 FQGNSA, per germline. V was shortened by 2 bases and J by 6 bases, with 14 bases between the two germline ends. In nucleotides, the CDR3 is TGTGCCAGCAGCTTATTACCCGGGTCGGGTAATTCACCCCTCCACTTT. Translation gives CASSLLPGSGNSPLHF.

Of note for this clone: Since no conserved phenylalanine or tryptophan closes the CDR3, a read error is the likely cause. V gene TRBV7-9 combines with J gene TRBJ2-7; 9 nucleotides match TRBD1. The CDR3 covers 14 residues. V lost 5 bases to trimming and J lost 5 bases; unmatched junction nucleotides: 7. The germline V gene has CDR1 SEHNR and CDR2 FQNEAQ (reference sequence). The CDR3 DNA sequence: TGTGCCAGCAGCCCCGGGACAGGGAACCACGAGCAGTACCTC. Its translation is CASSPGTGNHEQYL.

The chain uses TRBV10-3 and TRBJ1-1, with D unresolved. The CDR3 extends over 16 amino acids. Trimming removed 4 bases from V and 1 base from J, with 16 bases in between. Germline CDR1 ENHRY, CDR2 SYGVKD. Written as DNA, the CDR3 is TGTGCCATCAGTGGCGCCTTTGGCCCGGGGAACACTGAAGCTTTCTTT. The encoded protein is CAISGAFGPGNTEAFF.

The rearrangement uses TRBV28 and TRBJ1-5; D gene ambiguous. With 3 bases removed from V and 2 bases from J, the gap between germline ends came to 11 bases. The CDR3 is made up of 15 amino acids. Germline V gene lookup returns CDR1 MDHEN and CDR2 SYDVKM. The CDR3 reads CASSFEGSGNQPQHF. CDR3 DNA: TGTGCCAGCAGTTTCGAGGGCAGCGGCAATCAGCCCCAGCATTTT. Variable domain in full (rest from reference TRBV28 and TRBJ1-5): DVKVTQSSRYLVKRTGEKVFLECVQDMDHENMFWYRQDPGLGLRLIYFSYDVKMKEKGDIPEGYSVSREKKERFSLILESASTNQTSMYLCASSFEGSGNQPQHFGDGTRLSIL.